These 9 T cell receptor beta chains came from one sample sequenced in a study of CD8+CD57+ T cells in acquired aplastic anemia. Patients selected for sequencing had displayed CD8+CD57+ cell expansion by flow cytometry. The TCR beta profiling, which covered VDJ combination and CDR3 sequence, was carried out using genomic DNA as the template. TCRdb re-called the reads with MiXCR, one entry per CDR3 protein. This sample has about 240,000 distinct CDR3 sequences, with more than 45% found just once. The source material was sorted CD4+, CD8+, or CD8+CD57+ T cells (not recorded which) from PBMCs. The origin of the receptors is a human donor with aplastic anemia.

A note on this clonotype: An end of the junction does not agree with germline; a read error may underlie this. The rearrangement joins TRBV29-1 to TRBJ1-2; 8 bases are shared with TRBD1. The germline V gene encodes CDR1 SQVTM and CDR2 ANQGSEA. The CDR3 runs 15 residues. CDR3 DNA sequence: TGCAGCGTTGACTCGGCGATTGAGGGGGGGACAGGCTATACCTTC. Residues: CSVDSAIEGGTGYTF. The whole variable domain, filled in from reference TRBV29-1 and TRBJ1-2, reads SAVISQKPSRDICQRGTSLTIQCQVDSQVTMMFWYRQQPGQSLTLIATANQGSEATYESGFVIDKFPISRPNLTFSTLTVSNMSPEDSSIYLCSVDSAIEGGTGYTFGSGTRLTVV.

This clonotype appeared many times. V is TRBV9 and J is TRBJ1-1; D gene uncertain. This CDR3 is built from 14 residues. Trimming took 2 bases from V and 5 from J, leaving 13 bases between them. The germline V gene encodes CDR1 SGDLS and CDR2 YYNGEE. The CDR3: CASSVDGERTEAFF. CDR3 DNA: TGTGCCAGCAGCGTCGATGGGGAGAGAACTGAAGCTTTCTTT.

This clonotype was recorded at least ten times. V usage is TRBV11-2 and J usage is TRBJ2-7, with D perhaps given as TRBD1 or TRBD2 (6 bases each). Trimming left V 7 bases short and J 4 bases short, with 26 bases between. There are 17 residues in the CDR3. From germline, CDR1 is SGHAT and CDR2 FQNNGV. The CDR3 sequence is CASMIPGAGRTSYEQYF. The CDR3 DNA sequence: TGTGCCAGCATGATCCCAGGGGCGGGGCGGACCTCTTACGAGCAGTACTTC.

The chain links TRBV10-3 to TRBJ2-7; D gene uncertain. The end of the DNA is better explained by TRBJ2-5, so the J call may be wrong. The CDR3 runs to 13 residues. The germline CDR1 and CDR2 sequences are ENHRY and SYGVKD. CDR3 residues: CAIKAVLEETQYF. The CDR3 bases are TGTGCCATCAAGGCAGTCCTAGAGGAGACCCAGTACTTC.

The chain is built from TRBV29-1 and TRBJ1-2; 7 bases line up with TRBD1. Germline values: CDR1 SQVTM, CDR2 ANQGSEA. V shed 5 bases and J 6 bases; nucleotides not matched to a gene: 9. This CDR3 has 13 amino acids. CDR3 sequence (DNA): TGCAGCGTTCGACAGGGTTGGTCTGATGGCTACACCTTC. Its protein product is CSVRQGWSDGYTF.

The rearrangement links TRBV6-5 to TRBJ2-7; D gene unclear. The CDR3 is made up of 15 amino acids. Trimming stripped 0 bases from V and 6 bases from J, with 15 bases between. Germline loops: CDR1 MNHEY, CDR2 SVGAGI. The CDR3 spells CASSYSITPSREQYF. In nucleotides, the CDR3 is TGTGCCAGCAGTTACTCGATAACTCCCTCCCGCGAGCAGTACTTC.

The rearrangement uses TRBV10-1 and TRBJ2-7, with 13 nucleotides matching TRBD2. J gave up 3 bases and V 11 bases, and 1 base lay outside the gene matches. This CDR3 has 12 amino acids. Germline V gives CDR1 WNHNN, CDR2 SYGVQD (reference sequence). Written as DNA, the CDR3 is TGCGCCGGGACTAGCGGGAACTACGAGCAGTACTTC. It is translated as CAGTSGNYEQYF.

This clonotype was picked up many times. The chain employs TRBV13 and TRBJ2-1; D ambiguous. Trimming shortened V by 5 bases and J by 1 base, and 9 bases separated the two germline ends. The germline V gene encodes CDR1 PRHDT and CDR2 FYEKMQ (reference sequence). The CDR3 sequence is 14 residues long. CDR3 sequence reads: CASSPPGSYNEQFF. CDR3 coding DNA: TGTGCCAGCAGCCCCCCCGGGTCCTACAATGAGCAGTTCTTC.

The table lists this clonotype with a few counts. In nucleotides, the CDR3 is TGTGCCAGCAGTTACGGTCTCGCGGGCTCTGGAAACACCATATATTTT. Its protein product is CASSYGLAGSGNTIYF. The chain joins TRBV6-5 to TRBJ1-3; no reliable D call. This CDR3 comprises 16 residues. With 2 bases removed from V and 0 bases from J, the gap between germline ends came to 11 bases. Germline assignment: CDR1 MNHEY and CDR2 SVGAGI.